A selection of T cell receptor beta chains follows, all from one sample in a study of OX40 agonist ivuxolimab in advanced cancers. Profiled with immunoSEQ multiplex PCR; TCRdb holds only in-frame clones, not every one. The table lists about 89,000 clones, around nine tenths of them singletons, with approximately 0.26% in the top ten. The sample was CD4+ or CD8+ T cells sorted from blood, taken in a trial of the OX40 agonist ivuxolimab. Receptor source: an adult with an advanced solid tumor such as melanoma, head and neck, liver or kidney cancer. CDR3s include the opening cysteine and the closing phenylalanine or tryptophan. The order of the fields is V gene, clone size, J gene, D gene, CDR3 protein, CDR3 DNA. A D gene is named only where the DNA matches it firmly. Clone sizes are given selectively: once, few, many, or a class where the clone is expanded.

TRBV5-4	NA	TRBJ1-2	TRBD1	CASSPRGLHGYTF	TGTGCCAGCAGCCCCAGGGGGCTTCATGGCTACACCTTC
TRBV6-1	NA	TRBJ2-3	TRBD2	CASSRAGGAEDTQYF	TGTGCGAGCAGCCGAGCGGGGGGGGCGGAAGATACGCAGTATTTT
TRBV5-6	NA	TRBJ2-1	NA	CASSYLGQGRGEQFF	TGTGCCAGCAGCTACTTGGGGCAGGGAAGAGGTGAGCAGTTCTTC
TRBV14	NA	TRBJ2-6	NA	CASSQMGRSGANVLTF	TGTGCCAGCAGTCAAATGGGCCGCTCTGGGGCCAACGTCCTGACTTTC
TRBV19	NA	TRBJ2-7	NA	CASSLRLGADEQYF	TGTGCCAGTAGTCTTCGACTAGGAGCCGACGAGCAGTACTTC
TRBV19	NA	TRBJ2-7	TRBD1	CASSIGTGVREQYF	TGTGCCAGTAGTATAGGGACAGGCGTACGCGAGCAGTACTTC
TRBV6-6	NA	TRBJ1-1	NA	CASSGGGRANTEAFF	TGTGCCAGCAGTGGGGGGGGCAGGGCGAACACTGAAGCTTTCTTT
TRBV5-1	NA	TRBJ2-1	NA	CASSLKTDQRFF	TGCGCCAGCAGCTTGAAGACGGACCAACGGTTCTTC
TRBV5-8	NA	TRBJ1-2	NA	CASDQAGRRGYTF	TGTGCCAGCGACCAAGCAGGGCGGCGTGGCTACACCTTC
TRBV5-1	NA	TRBJ1-2	NA	CASSEVQGGYGYTF	TGCGCCAGCAGCGAGGTACAGGGTGGCTATGGCTACACCTTC
TRBV11-2	NA	TRBJ1-6	NA	CASSLARANSPLHF	TGTGCCAGCAGCTTAGCCAGGGCTAATTCACCCCTCCACTTT
TRBV7-2	NA	TRBJ2-7	TRBD2	CASSPGTSGGIMGEQYF	TGTGCCAGCAGCCCAGGGACTAGCGGGGGGATAATGGGCGAGCAGTACTTC
TRBV6-5	NA	TRBJ1-2	NA	CASRQLTANYGYTF	TGTGCCAGCAGACAATTGACAGCTAACTATGGCTACACCTTC
TRBV30	NA	TRBJ1-2	NA	CAWGHGGSYGYTF	TGTGCCTGGGGCCATGGGGGGAGCTATGGCTACACCTTC
TRBV7-2	NA	TRBJ1-3	NA	CASSFRAIGNTIYF	TGTGCCAGCAGCTTCAGGGCCATTGGAAACACCATATATTTT
TRBV27	NA	TRBJ2-1	TRBD1	CASKVGTEIYNEQFF	TGTGCCAGCAAGGTAGGGACAGAAATCTACAATGAGCAGTTCTTC
TRBV9	NA	TRBJ2-3	TRBD2	CASSVSSGPTGDTQYF	TGTGCCAGCAGCGTAAGTAGCGGGCCGACGGGGGATACGCAGTATTTT
TRBV5-4	NA	TRBJ2-7	TRBD1	CASSSRTQGAYEQYF	TGTGCCAGCAGCTCCCGAACTCAGGGGGCCTACGAGCAGTACTTC
TRBV5-5	NA	TRBJ2-7	NA	CASSTGPAYEQYF	TGTGCCAGCAGCACGGGCCCCGCCTACGAGCAGTACTTC
TRBV30	NA	TRBJ2-1	TRBD2	CAWNPIAGGARGQFF	TGTGCCTGGAACCCGATAGCGGGGGGGGCCCGGGGGCAGTTCTTC
TRBV19	NA	TRBJ2-6	NA	CASNIGNSGANVLTF	TGTGCCAGTAATATAGGTAACTCTGGGGCCAACGTCCTGACTTTC
TRBV4-1	once	TRBJ2-1	NA	CASSHPGHNEQFF	TGCGCCAGCAGCCACCCCGGTCACAATGAGCAGTTCTTC
TRBV23-1	NA	TRBJ2-7	NA	CASSPGTLVYEQYF	TGCGCCAGCAGTCCTGGGACATTAGTGTACGAGCAGTACTTC
TRBV29-1	NA	TRBJ2-4	NA	CSVEVIENIQYF	TGCAGCGTTGAAGTAATAGAAAACATTCAGTACTTC
TRBV7-2	NA	TRBJ2-5	NA	CASSLAETQYF	TGTGCCAGCAGTTTGGCAGAGACCCAGTACTTC
TRBV15	NA	TRBJ1-1	NA	CATSRDMSYQAFF	TGTGCCACCAGCAGAGATATGAGCTATCAAGCTTTCTTT
TRBV9	NA	TRBJ2-7	NA	CASSVGPQTNSYEQYF	TGTGCCAGCAGCGTAGGACCCCAGACCAACTCCTACGAGCAGTACTTC
TRBV5-6	NA	TRBJ2-2	NA	CASSLTGLIGGELFF	TGTGCCAGCAGCTTGACAGGCCTGATAGGCGGGGAGCTGTTTTTT
TRBV5-8	NA	TRBJ2-1	NA	CASSFDRDPDEQFF	TGTGCCAGCAGCTTTGACCGGGACCCAGACGAGCAGTTCTTC
TRBV7-9	NA	TRBJ2-1	NA	CATGPGAPSYNEQFF	TGTGCCACAGGCCCCGGGGCACCCTCCTACAATGAGCAGTTCTTC
TRBV9	NA	TRBJ1-2	TRBD1	CASSAMTGPGGYTF	TGTGCCAGCAGCGCAATGACAGGGCCCGGGGGCTACACCTTC
TRBV19	once	TRBJ2-3	NA	CASKGMRPSSTDTQYF	TGTGCCAGTAAGGGGATGAGGCCGTCTAGCACAGATACGCAGTATTTT
TRBV7-8	NA	TRBJ2-2	TRBD2	CASSTLTSGGIGELFF	TGTGCCAGCAGCACCCTCACTAGCGGGGGTATCGGGGAGCTGTTTTTT
TRBV5-4	NA	TRBJ2-7	NA	CAAKRGMEPNYEQYF	TGTGCCGCAAAGAGAGGGATGGAGCCGAACTACGAGCAGTACTTC
TRBV9	NA	TRBJ1-3	NA	CASSVVDSAYSGNTIYF	TGTGCCAGCAGCGTAGTTGACAGCGCATACTCTGGAAACACCATATATTTT
TRBV19	NA	TRBJ1-2	NA	CAIPTREGGYTF	TGTGCCATTCCGACGCGGGAAGGCGGCTACACCTTC
TRBV4-1	NA	TRBJ2-2	TRBD1	CASSPGQGSGELFF	TGCGCCAGCAGCCCCGGACAGGGTTCCGGGGAGCTGTTTTTT
TRBV7-2	NA	TRBJ1-3	TRBD1	CASSSGGSGNTIYF	TGTGCCAGCAGCTCAGGGGGCTCTGGAAACACCATATATTTT
TRBV14	NA	TRBJ1-4	NA	CASSQRPGKNEKLFF	TGTGCCAGCAGCCAACGACCAGGAAAGAATGAAAAACTGTTTTTT
TRBV5-5	few	TRBJ2-2	TRBD2	CASSLLLSSGAGELFF	TGTGCCAGCAGCTTGTTGTTGTCTAGCGGGGCCGGGGAGCTGTTTTTT
TRBV7-9	NA	TRBJ2-3	TRBD2	CASSLGALAETDTQYF	TGTGCCAGCAGCCTCGGTGCCCTAGCGGAAACAGATACGCAGTATTTT
TRBV6-5	NA	TRBJ2-2	NA	CASSYGPDTGELFF	TGTGCCAGCAGTTACGGACCGGACACCGGGGAGCTGTTTTTT
TRBV5-1	NA	TRBJ1-1	NA	CASSFVSAESWRDGNTEAFF	TGCGCCAGCAGCTTTGTATCGGCGGAGAGTTGGCGGGACGGCAACACTGAAGCTTTCTTT
TRBV21-1	NA	TRBJ2-3	NA	CASSKEAGATDTQYF	TGTGCCAGCAGCAAAGAAGCAGGAGCCACAGATACGCAGTATTTT
TRBV7-2	NA	TRBJ2-2	TRBD1	CASSLGTGVGELFF	TGTGCCAGCAGCTTGGGGACAGGGGTCGGGGAGCTGTTTTTT
TRBV19	NA	TRBJ2-1	NA	CASSTWRSNSYNEQFF	TGTGCCAGTAGTACTTGGAGGAGTAACTCCTACAATGAGCAGTTCTTC
TRBV5-6	NA	TRBJ2-5	TRBD2	CASSGTGLAQETQYF	TGTGCCAGCAGCGGAACCGGACTAGCGCAAGAGACCCAGTACTTC
TRBV9	NA	TRBJ1-1	NA	CASSVVGGSTEAFF	TGTGCCAGCAGCGTAGTGGGGGGTAGCACTGAAGCTTTCTTT
TRBV29-1	NA	TRBJ1-2	NA	CSVEDQTGRYGYTF	TGCAGCGTTGAAGACCAGACAGGACGCTATGGCTACACCTTC
TRBV21-1	NA	TRBJ1-3	NA	CASSAVRARNLSGNTIYF	TGTGCCAGCAGCGCCGTCCGGGCTAGAAACCTCTCTGGAAACACCATATATTTT
TRBV5-6	NA	TRBJ1-1	TRBD1	CASSLADRGSGTEAFF	TGTGCCAGCAGCTTGGCGGACAGGGGGTCAGGGACTGAAGCTTTCTTT
TRBV6-1	NA	TRBJ2-7	NA	CASSEPGEQYF	TGTGCCAGCAGTGAACCCGGGGAGCAGTACTTC
TRBV7-2	NA	TRBJ2-3	TRBD2	CASSPRGGGGTDTQYF	TGTGCCAGCAGCCCTCGCGGGGGGGGTGGCACAGATACGCAGTATTTT